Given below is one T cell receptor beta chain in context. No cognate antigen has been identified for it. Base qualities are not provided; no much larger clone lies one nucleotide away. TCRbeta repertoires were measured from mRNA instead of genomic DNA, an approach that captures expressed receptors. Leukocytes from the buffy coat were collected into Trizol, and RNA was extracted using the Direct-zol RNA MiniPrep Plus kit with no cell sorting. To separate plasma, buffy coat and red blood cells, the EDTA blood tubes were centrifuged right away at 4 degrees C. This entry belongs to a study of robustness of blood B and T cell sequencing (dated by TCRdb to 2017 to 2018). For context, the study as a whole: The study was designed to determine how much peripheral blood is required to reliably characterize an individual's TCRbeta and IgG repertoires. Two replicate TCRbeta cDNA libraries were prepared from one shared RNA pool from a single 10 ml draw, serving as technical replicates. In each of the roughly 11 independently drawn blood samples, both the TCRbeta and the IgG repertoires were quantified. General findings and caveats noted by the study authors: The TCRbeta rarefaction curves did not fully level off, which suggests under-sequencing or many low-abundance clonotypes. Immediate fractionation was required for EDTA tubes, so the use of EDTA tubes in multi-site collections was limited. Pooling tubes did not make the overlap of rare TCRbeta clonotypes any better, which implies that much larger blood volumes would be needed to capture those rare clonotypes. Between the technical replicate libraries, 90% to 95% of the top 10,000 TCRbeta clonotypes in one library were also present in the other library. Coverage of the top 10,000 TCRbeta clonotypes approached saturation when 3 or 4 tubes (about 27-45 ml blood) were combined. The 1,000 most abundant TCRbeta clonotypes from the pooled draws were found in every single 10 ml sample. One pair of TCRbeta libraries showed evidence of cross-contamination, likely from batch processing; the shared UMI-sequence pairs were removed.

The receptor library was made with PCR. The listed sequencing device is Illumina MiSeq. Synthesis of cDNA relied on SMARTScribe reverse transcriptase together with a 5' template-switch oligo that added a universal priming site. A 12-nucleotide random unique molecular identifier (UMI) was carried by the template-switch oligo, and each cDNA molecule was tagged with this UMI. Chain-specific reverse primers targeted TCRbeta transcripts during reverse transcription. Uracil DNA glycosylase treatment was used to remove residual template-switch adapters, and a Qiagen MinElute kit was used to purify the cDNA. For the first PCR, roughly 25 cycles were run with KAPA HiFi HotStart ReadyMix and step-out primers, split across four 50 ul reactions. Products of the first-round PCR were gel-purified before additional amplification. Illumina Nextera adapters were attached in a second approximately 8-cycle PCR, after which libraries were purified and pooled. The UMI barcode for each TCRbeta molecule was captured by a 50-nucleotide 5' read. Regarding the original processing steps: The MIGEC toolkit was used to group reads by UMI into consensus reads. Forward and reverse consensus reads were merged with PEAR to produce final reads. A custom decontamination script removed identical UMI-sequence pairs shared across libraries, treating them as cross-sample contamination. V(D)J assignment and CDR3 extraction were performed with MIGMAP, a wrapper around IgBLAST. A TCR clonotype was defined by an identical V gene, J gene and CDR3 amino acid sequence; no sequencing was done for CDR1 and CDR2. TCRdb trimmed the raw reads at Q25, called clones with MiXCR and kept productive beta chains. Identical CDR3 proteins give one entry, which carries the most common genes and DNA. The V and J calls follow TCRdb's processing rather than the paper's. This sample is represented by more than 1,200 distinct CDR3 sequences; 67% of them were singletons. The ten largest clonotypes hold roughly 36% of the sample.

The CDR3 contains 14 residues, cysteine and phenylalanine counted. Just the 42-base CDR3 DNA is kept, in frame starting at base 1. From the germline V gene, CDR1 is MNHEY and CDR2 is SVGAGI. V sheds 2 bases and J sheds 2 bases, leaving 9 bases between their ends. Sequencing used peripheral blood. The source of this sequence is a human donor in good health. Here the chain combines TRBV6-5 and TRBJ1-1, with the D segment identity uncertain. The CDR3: CASSYGRRNTEAFF. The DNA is TGTGCCAGCAGTTACGGGCGCAGAAACACTGAAGCTTTCTTT.